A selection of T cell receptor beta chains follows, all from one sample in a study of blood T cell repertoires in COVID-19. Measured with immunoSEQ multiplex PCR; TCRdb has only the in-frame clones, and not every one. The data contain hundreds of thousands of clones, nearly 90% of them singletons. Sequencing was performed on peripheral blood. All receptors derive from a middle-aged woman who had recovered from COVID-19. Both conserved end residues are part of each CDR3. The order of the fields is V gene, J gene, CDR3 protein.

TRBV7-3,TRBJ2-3,CASSLSGGARGTDTQYF
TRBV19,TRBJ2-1,CASSIQTSGNEQFF
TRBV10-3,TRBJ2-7,CAISESLDRASYEQYF
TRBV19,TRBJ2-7,CASSRDTYYEQYF
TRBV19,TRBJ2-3,CATATSGRTDTQYF
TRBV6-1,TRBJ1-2,CASSEQGYPANYGYTF
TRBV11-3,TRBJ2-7,CASSLVRSQDEQYF
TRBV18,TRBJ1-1,CASSPGMKEAAFF
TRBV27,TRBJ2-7,CASRTSGSAEQYF
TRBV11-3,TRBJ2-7,CASSLAYRETYEQYF
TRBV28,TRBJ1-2,CASTDSGRGYTF
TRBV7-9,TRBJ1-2,CASSTLREVTDGGYTF
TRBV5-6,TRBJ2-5,CASSYRLAVMETQYF
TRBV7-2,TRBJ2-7,CASSFLAGLYEQYF
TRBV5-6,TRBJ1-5,CASSAGAVAAYNQPQHF
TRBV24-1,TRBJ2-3,CATSDLNRGFTDTQYF
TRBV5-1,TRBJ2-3,CASSLGAGGAVDTQYF
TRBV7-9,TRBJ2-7,CASSSVRQGPYEQYF
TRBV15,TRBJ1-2,CATSNQGTGFF
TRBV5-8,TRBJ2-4,CASSLGQLAGGPKNIQYF
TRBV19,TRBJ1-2,CARGGARKGPYGYTF
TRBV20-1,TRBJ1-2,CSASWTGNYGYTF
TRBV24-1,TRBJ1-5,CATSPGQGDQPQHF
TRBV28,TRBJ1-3,CASSPPRRAGNTIYF
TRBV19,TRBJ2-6,CASSIYGSGANVLTF
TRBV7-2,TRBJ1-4,CASSLGRGQRNEKLFF
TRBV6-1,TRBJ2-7,CASSEVGGQAYEQYF
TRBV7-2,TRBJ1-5,CASSVPGWQPQHF
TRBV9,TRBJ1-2,CASSVGGGSGYTF
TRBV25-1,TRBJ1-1,CASSGDRGLEAFF
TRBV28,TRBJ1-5,CASTPGTLHQPQHF
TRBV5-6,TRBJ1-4,CASSSGHGNEKLFF
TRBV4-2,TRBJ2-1,CASSQVAGSYNEQFF
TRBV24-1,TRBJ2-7,CATSVAGAYEQYF
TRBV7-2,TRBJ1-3,CASSFTGMINTIYF
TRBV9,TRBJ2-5,CASSVSASGHKETQYF
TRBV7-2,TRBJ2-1,CASSPARQHNEQFF
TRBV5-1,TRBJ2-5,CASRLDTGLSETQYF
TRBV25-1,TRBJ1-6,CASSALNRGDNSPLHF
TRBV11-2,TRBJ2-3,CASSFSPGGGVLDTQYF
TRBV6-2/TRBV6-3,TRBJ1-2,CASSRDSYGYTF